These 21 T cell receptor beta chains originate from one sample sequenced in a study of response to subunit inactivated influenza vaccine. TCRdb reprocessed the RT-PCR reads with MiXCR, giving one entry per CDR3 protein. The data contain around 530,000 distinct CDR3 sequences, more than 15% of them singletons. This sample comprised CD4+ T cells sorted from PBMCs, obtained less than 30 months after vaccination. The receptors here all came from a man aged 45 to 75 who received an inactivated influenza vaccine.

Ten or more counts support this clonotype. The chain is built from TRBV9 and TRBJ2-5; possibly TRBD1 for D (6 bases). This CDR3 region has 13 residues. CDR1 and CDR2 from the germline V gene are SGDLS and YYNGEE. Trimming removed 1 base at V and 5 bases at J, with 9 bases between. The CDR3 coding sequence is TGTGCCAGCAGCGTAAACACAGGGGAGACCCAGTACTTC. This encodes CASSVNTGETQYF.

V is TRBV6-5 and J is TRBJ2-5, with 10 bases lining up with TRBD1. Unmatched junction bases numbered 5, after V lost 2 bases and J lost 5 bases. This CDR3 has 15 amino acids. CDR1 is MNHEY, CDR2 SVGAGI, per germline. In DNA form, the CDR3 reads TGTGCCAGCAGTTACCAGACAGGGGGCCGGGAGACCCAGTACTTC. Encoded protein: CASSYQTGGRETQYF.

This chain connects TRBV6-5 to TRBJ2-5, with a weak D call TRBD2 (5 bases). The germline V gene has CDR1 MNHEY and CDR2 SVGAGI. With 2 bases removed from V and 7 bases from J, the gap between germline ends came to 11 bases. This CDR3 contains 13 residues. The CDR3, as DNA: TGTGCCAGCAGTTACGACGCACGGGGGACCCAGTACTTC. This encodes CASSYDARGTQYF.

CDR3 region: CAWSVSSNQPQHF. The CDR3 DNA is TGTGCCTGGAGTGTAAGTAGCAATCAGCCCCAGCATTTT. This sequence joins TRBV30 and TRBJ1-5, with D unresolved. Per germline, CDR1 GTSNPN and CDR2 SVGIG (reference sequence). With 0 bases removed from V and 0 bases from J, the gap between germline ends came to 3 bases. The CDR3 runs to 13 residues.

The chain combines TRBV6-1 with TRBJ1-2; D is perhaps TRBD1 (6 bases). With 7 bases removed from V and 4 bases from J, the gap between germline ends came to 13 bases. This CDR3 has 13 amino acids. Germline CDR1 reads MNHNS; CDR2 reads SASEGT. CDR3: CASTPGHPYGYTF. The CDR3 DNA follows: TGTGCCAGCACACCGGGACACCCCTATGGCTACACCTTC.

V gene TRBV6-2 or TRBV6-3 combines with J gene TRBJ1-5, with 8 bases lining up with TRBD1. The CDR3 is made up of 14 amino acids. Germline loops: CDR1 MNHEY, CDR2 SVGEGT. The trim removed 4 bases at V and 4 bases at J, leaving 3 bases unmatched. For the CDR3, the DNA is TGTGCCAGCAGTTTGACAGGGGTAAATCAGCCCCAGCATTTT. It yields the protein CASSLTGVNQPQHF.

The rearrangement uses TRBV6-5 and TRBJ2-2; 8 bases align to TRBD1. The CDR3 totals 16 residues. The germline CDR1 and CDR2 sequences are MNHEY and SVGAGI. J was trimmed by 1 base and V by 1 base; bases with no gene match: 2. CDR3 region: CASSYYGTGNTGELFF. Here the CDR3 DNA reads TGTGCCAGCAGTTACTATGGGACAGGGAACACCGGGGAGCTGTTTTTT.

This clonotype was recorded only once. The V gene is TRBV29-1, the J gene TRBJ1-1; D remains unclear. V was shortened by 3 bases and J by 5 bases, with 10 bases between the two germline ends. Germline loops: CDR1 SQVTM, CDR2 ANQGSEA. The CDR3 runs 12 residues. The CDR3 DNA sequence: TGCAGCGTTGAGCTAGCTCGGACTGAAGCTTTCTTT. It is translated as CSVELARTEAFF.

The chain's CDR3 is CASSEGRGIYNEQFF. For the CDR3, the DNA is TGTGCCAGCAGTGAAGGCAGGGGGATTTACAATGAGCAGTTCTTC. The chain combines TRBV25-1 with TRBJ2-1, with 7 bases that match TRBD1. Losses at the gene ends were 2 bases for V and 4 bases for J; bases not matched to a gene: 5. From germline, CDR1 is MGHDK and CDR2 SYGVNS. The CDR3 length is 15 residues.

This clonotype has only a few counts. The chain combines TRBV12-3 or TRBV12-4 with TRBJ2-1, with 8 bases aligning to TRBD2. CDR3 size: 15 residues. V lost 6 bases, J lost 2 bases, and 6 bases stayed unmatched. The CDR3 spells CASRGGAGAYNEQFF. In DNA, the CDR3 is TGTGCCAGCAGAGGAGGAGCGGGAGCCTACAATGAGCAGTTCTTC.

This clonotype was picked up a small number of times. V gene TRBV27 combines with J gene TRBJ1-1; a possible D gene is TRBD1 (6 bases). Trimming shortened V by 4 bases and J by 7 bases, and 13 bases separated the two germline ends. The CDR3 totals 13 residues. The germline V gene has CDR1 MNHEY and CDR2 SMNVEV (reference sequence). CDR3 sequence reads: CASSSSGGLEAFF. The DNA for the CDR3 is TGTGCCAGCAGTTCCTCGGGGGGCCTTGAAGCTTTCTTT.

This clonotype was seen many times. The DNA of the CDR3 is TGTGCCAGCAGCCAAGCGTCGGGACAGGGGCACTATGGCTACACCTTC. This codes for CASSQASGQGHYGYTF. The chain has TRBV4-2 and TRBJ1-2, with 10 bases lining up with TRBD1. V was clipped by 1 base and J by 3 bases; unmatched bases: 5. This CDR3 is built from 16 residues. CDR1 and CDR2 (germline): LGHNA, YNFKEQ.

The CDR3 DNA reads TGTGCCAGCAGTTTGAAGGACCTACTGAGCACTGAAGCTTTCTTT. Translating it yields CASSLKDLLSTEAFF. The chain joins TRBV27 to TRBJ1-1; D uncertain. The CDR3 runs 15 residues. V was cut by 3 bases and J by 4 bases, with 15 bases left in between. The germline V gene encodes CDR1 MNHEY and CDR2 SMNVEV (reference sequence).

The table lists this clonotype with a few counts. This chain uses TRBV7-6 with TRBJ2-7; unclear D gene. V was shortened by 2 bases and J by 6 bases, with 8 bases between the two germline ends. The CDR3 spans 12 residues. Germline V CDR1 and CDR2: SGHVS, FNYEAQ. CDR3 DNA sequence: TGTGCCAGCAGCTTATGGCCCAGCGAGCAGTACTTC. It codes for CASSLWPSEQYF.

The genes are TRBV20-1 and TRBJ2-2; TRBD2 matches 13 bases. The germline V gene has CDR1 DFQATT and CDR2 SNEGSKA (reference sequence). The V and J ends lost 6 bases and 1 base, in that order; junction bases with no gene match: 14. The CDR3 covers 19 residues. The CDR3 here is CSAARHGTSGIGNTGELFF. CDR3 nucleotides: TGCAGTGCCGCCAGGCACGGGACTAGCGGGATTGGGAACACCGGGGAGCTGTTTTTT.

This clonotype was observed a few times. The chain uses TRBV20-1 and TRBJ1-1; possibly TRBD1 for D (6 bases). The CDR3 sequence is 15 residues long. Trimming cost V 1 base and J 4 bases, with 16 bases left between them. Per the germline V gene, CDR1 is DFQATT and CDR2 is SNEGSKA (reference sequence). As DNA, the CDR3 is TGCAGTGCTAGAGGAACCCCAGGGGTTGGCACTGAAGCTTTCTTT. It translates to CSARGTPGVGTEAFF.

The V gene is TRBV20-1, the J gene TRBJ1-4; 7 bases are shared with TRBD1. CDR1 is DFQATT and CDR2 is SNEGSKA in the germline V gene (reference sequence). With V trimmed by 3 bases and J by 1 base, 14 bases remained unmatched. The CDR3 covers 18 residues. As DNA, the CDR3 is TGCAGTGCTAGGGCTTTACAGGGGAATCCTAGAACTAATGAAAAACTGTTTTTT. Amino acids: CSARALQGNPRTNEKLFF.

J is TRBJ2-3 and V is TRBV3-1, with 10 positions matching TRBD1. The CDR3 has 15 amino acids. Germline V lookup: CDR1 LGHDT, CDR2 YNNKEL (reference sequence). V lost 2 bases to trimming and J lost 6 bases; unmatched junction nucleotides: 5. As DNA, the CDR3 is TGTGCCAGCAGCCAAATAGGGACAGGGGATGATACGCAGTATTTT. As protein: CASSQIGTGDDTQYF.

This clonotype came up a few times. The chain couples TRBV27 to TRBJ1-1, with a weak D call TRBD1 (5 bases). This CDR3 has 12 amino acids. The germline CDR1 and CDR2 sequences are MNHEY and SMNVEV (reference sequence). The ends were cut back, 3 bases at V and 10 bases at J, with 12 bases in the middle. CDR3 loop: CASSLTGGRAFF. The DNA of the CDR3 is TGTGCCAGCAGTTTGACGGGGGGGAGAGCTTTCTTT.

This rearrangement joins TRBV7-2 to TRBJ1-4, with D maybe TRBD1 (5 bases). Per germline, CDR1 SGHTA and CDR2 FQGNSA. This CDR3 contains 12 residues. V was pared by 5 bases and J by 13 bases, with 14 bases between. In DNA, the CDR3 is TGTGCCAGCAGCAGGGTGGACGGGACACTGTTTTTT. This gives the protein CASSRVDGTLFF.

This clonotype was detected only a few times. The rearrangement uses TRBV5-6 and TRBJ1-1; perhaps TRBD1 as D (6 bases). Trimming stripped 3 bases from V and 5 bases from J, with 11 bases between. The CDR3 is 13 amino acids. Germline loops: CDR1 SGHDT, CDR2 YYEEEE. For the CDR3, the DNA is TGTGCCAGCAGCTCAGTCAGGGGTACTGAAGCTTTCTTT. This gives the protein CASSSVRGTEAFF.